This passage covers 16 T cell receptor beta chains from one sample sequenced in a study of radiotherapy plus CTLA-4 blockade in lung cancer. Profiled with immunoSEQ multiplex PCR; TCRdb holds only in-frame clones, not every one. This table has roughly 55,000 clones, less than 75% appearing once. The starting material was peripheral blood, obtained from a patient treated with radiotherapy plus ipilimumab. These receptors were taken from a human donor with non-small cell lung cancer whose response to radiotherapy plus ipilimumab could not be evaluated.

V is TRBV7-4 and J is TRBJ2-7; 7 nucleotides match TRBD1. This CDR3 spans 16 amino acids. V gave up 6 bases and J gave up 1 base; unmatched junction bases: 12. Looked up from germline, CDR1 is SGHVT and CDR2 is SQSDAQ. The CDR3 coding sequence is TGTGCCAGCAGTCGTCTCCGGGACAGTCGATCCTACGAGCAGTACTTC. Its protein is CASSRLRDSRSYEQYF.

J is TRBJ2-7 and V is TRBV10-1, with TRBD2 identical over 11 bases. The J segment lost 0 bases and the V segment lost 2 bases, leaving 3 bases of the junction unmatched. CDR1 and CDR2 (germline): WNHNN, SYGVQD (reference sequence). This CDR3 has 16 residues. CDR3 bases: TGCGCCAGCAGTGAGGGGACTAGCGGTAGCTCCTACGAGCAGTACTTC. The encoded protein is CASSEGTSGSSYEQYF.

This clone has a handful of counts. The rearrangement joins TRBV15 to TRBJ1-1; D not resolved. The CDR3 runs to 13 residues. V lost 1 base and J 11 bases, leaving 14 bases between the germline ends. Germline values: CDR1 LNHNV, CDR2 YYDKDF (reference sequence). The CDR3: CATSRADRSGAFF. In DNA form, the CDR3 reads TGTGCCACCAGCAGAGCTGACCGGAGTGGGGCTTTCTTT.

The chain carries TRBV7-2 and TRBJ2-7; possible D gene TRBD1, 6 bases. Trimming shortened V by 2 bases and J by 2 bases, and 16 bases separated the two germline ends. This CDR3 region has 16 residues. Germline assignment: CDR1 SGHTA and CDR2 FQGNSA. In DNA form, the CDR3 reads TGTGCCAGCAGCTTACTTCCGGCAGGGGTAACCTACGAGCAGTACTTC. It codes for CASSLLPAGVTYEQYF.

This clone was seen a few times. CDR3 coding DNA: TGCGCCAGCAGCTCCCCCGCGGGGACAGCCCAGGGGGGTGAAAAACTGTTTTTT. Its translation: CASSSPAGTAQGGEKLFF. The chain is built from TRBV5-1 and TRBJ1-4; TRBD1 matches 7 bases. Losses at the gene ends were 3 bases for V and 7 bases for J; bases not matched to a gene: 18. CDR1 and CDR2 (germline): SGHRS, YFSETQ. The CDR3 contains 18 residues.

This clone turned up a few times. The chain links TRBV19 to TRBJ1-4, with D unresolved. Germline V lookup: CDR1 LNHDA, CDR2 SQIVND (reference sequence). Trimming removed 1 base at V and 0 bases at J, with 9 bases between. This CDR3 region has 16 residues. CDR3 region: CASSIAAGTTNEKLFF. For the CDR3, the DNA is TGTGCCAGTAGTATAGCGGCGGGAACAACTAATGAAAAACTGTTTTTT.

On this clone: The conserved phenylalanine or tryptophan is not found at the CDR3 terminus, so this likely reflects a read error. The CDR3 loop reads CASSTGNGNQPQHL. The CDR3 DNA is TGTGCCAGCAGTACAGGGAACGGCAATCAGCCCCAGCATTTG. The J gene is TRBJ1-5, the V gene TRBV28; D might be TRBD1 (6 bases). This CDR3 has 14 residues. Trimming removed 5 bases at V and 2 bases at J, with 10 bases between. Germline CDR1 and CDR2: MDHEN and SYDVKM.

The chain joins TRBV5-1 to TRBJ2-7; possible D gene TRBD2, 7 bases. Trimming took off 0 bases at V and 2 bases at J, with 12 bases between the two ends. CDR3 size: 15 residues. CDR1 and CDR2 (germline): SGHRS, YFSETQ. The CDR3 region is CASSLVAGAAYEQYF. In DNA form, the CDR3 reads TGCGCCAGCAGCTTGGTGGCGGGGGCCGCCTACGAGCAGTACTTC.

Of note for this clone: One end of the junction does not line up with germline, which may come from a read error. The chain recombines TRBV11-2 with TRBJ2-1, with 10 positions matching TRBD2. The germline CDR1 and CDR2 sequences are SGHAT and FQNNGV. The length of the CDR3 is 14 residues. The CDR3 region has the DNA TGTGCCAGCAGCTTAGTAGCGGGAGGTTGGGATTTCATCTTC. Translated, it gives CASSLVAGGWDFIF. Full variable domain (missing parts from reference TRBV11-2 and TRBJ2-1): EAGVAQSPRYKIIEKRQSVAFWCNPISGHATLYWYQQILGQGPKLLIQFQNNGVVDDSQLPKDRFSAERLKGVDSTLKIQPAKLEDSAVYLCASSLVAGGWDFIFGPGTRLTVL.

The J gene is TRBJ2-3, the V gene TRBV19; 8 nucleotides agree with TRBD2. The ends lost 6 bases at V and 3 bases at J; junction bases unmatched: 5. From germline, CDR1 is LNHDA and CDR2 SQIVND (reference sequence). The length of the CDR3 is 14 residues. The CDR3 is CASSLGGATDTQYF. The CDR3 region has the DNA TGTGCCAGTAGCCTCGGGGGGGCAACAGATACGCAGTATTTT.

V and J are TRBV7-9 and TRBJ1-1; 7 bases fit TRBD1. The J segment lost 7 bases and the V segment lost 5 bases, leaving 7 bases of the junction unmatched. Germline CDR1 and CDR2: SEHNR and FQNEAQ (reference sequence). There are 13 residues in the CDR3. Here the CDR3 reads CASSLTGTVEAFF. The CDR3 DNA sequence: TGTGCCAGCAGCCTCACCGGGACAGTTGAAGCTTTCTTT.

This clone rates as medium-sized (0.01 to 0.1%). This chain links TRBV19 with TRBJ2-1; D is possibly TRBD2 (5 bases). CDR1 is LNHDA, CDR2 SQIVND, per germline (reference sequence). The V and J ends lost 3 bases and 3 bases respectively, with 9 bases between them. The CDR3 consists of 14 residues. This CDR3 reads CASSILRDYNEQFF. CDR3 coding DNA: TGTGCCAGTAGTATTCTCCGGGACTACAATGAGCAGTTCTTC.

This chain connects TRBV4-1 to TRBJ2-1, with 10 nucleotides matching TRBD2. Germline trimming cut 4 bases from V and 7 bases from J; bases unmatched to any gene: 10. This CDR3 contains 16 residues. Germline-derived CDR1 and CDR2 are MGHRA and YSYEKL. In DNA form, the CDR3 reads TGCGCCAGCAGCCCCACCAGCGGGGGGGCAGTAAATGAGCAGTTCTTC. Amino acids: CASSPTSGGAVNEQFF.

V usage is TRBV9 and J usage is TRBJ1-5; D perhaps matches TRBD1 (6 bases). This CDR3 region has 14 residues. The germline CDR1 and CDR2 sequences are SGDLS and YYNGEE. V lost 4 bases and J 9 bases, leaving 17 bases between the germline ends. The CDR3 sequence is CASSPGTPGGPQHF. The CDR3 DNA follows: TGTGCCAGCAGCCCCGGGACACCCGGTGGGCCCCAGCATTTT.

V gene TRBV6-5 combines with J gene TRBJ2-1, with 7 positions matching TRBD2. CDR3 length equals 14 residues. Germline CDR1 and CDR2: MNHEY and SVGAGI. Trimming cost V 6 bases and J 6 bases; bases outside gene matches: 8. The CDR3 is CASSSQTSSNEQFF. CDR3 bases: TGTGCCAGCAGCTCCCAGACTAGCTCCAATGAGCAGTTCTTC.

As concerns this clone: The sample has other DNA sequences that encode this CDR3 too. The CDR3 DNA reads as TGTGCCAGCGGCCTCCTAGGACAGGGGGATGGCTACACCTTC. As protein: CASGLLGQGDGYTF. The chain joins TRBV2 to TRBJ1-2, with 10 positions matching TRBD1. This CDR3 comprises 14 residues. V trimming: 8 bases; J trimming: 6 bases; junction bases outside the gene matches: 9. Germline V lookup: CDR1 SNHLY, CDR2 FYNNEI. Variable domain in full (rest from reference TRBV2 and TRBJ1-2): EPEVTQTPSHQVTQMGQEVILRCVPISNHLYFYWYRQILGQKVEFLVSFYNNEISEKSEIFDDQFSVERPDGSNFTLKIRSTKLEDSAMYFCASGLLGQGDGYTFGSGTRLTVV.